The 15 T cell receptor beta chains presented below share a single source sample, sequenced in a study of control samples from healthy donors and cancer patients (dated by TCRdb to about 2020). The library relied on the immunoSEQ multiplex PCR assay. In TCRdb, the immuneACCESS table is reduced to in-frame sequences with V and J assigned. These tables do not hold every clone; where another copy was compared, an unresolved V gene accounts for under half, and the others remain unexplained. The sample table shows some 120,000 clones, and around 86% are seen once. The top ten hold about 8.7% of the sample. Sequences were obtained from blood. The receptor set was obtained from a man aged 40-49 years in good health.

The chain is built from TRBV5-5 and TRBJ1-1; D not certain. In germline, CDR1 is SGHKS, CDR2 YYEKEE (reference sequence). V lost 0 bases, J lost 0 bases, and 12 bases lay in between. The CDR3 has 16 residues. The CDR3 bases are TGTGCCAGCAGCTTGGTCTCCCCGGATATGAACACTGAAGCTTTCTTT. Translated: CASSLVSPDMNTEAFF. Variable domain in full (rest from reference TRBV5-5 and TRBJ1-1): DAGVTQSPTHLIKTRGQQVTLRCSPISGHKSVSWYQQVLGQGPQFIFQYYEKEERGRGNFPDRFSARQFPNYSSELNVNALLLGDSALYLCASSLVSPDMNTEAFFGQGTRLTVV.

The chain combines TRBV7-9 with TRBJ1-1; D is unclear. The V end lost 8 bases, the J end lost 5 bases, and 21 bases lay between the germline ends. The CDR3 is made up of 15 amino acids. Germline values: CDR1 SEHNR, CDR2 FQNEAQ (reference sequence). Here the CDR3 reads CASAFRSEGRTEAFF. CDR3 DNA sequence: TGTGCCAGCGCGTTCCGCAGTGAGGGCCGAACTGAAGCTTTCTTT.

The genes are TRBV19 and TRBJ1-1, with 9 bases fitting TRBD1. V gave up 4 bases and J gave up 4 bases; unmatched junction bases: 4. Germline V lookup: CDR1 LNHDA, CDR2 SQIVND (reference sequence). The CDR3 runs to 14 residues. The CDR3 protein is CASSNRDRVTEAFF. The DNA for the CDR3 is TGTGCCAGTAGTAACCGGGACAGGGTCACTGAAGCTTTCTTT.

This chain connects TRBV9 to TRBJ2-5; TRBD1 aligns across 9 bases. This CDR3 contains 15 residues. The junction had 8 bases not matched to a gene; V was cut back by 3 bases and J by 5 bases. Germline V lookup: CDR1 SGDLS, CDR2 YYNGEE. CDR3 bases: TGTGCCAGCAGCGCCGGACAGGGGTTAGCGGAGACCCAGTACTTC. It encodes CASSAGQGLAETQYF.

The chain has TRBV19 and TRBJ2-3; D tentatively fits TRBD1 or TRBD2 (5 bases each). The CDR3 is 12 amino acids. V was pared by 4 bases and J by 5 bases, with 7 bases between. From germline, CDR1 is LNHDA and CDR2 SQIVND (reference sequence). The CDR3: CASSRGRDTQYF. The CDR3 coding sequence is TGTGCCAGTAGTAGGGGGAGAGATACGCAGTATTTT.

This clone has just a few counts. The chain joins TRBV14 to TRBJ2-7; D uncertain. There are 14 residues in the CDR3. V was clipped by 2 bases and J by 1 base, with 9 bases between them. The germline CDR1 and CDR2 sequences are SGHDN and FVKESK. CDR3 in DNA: TGTGCCAGCAGCCAACCCAGTCAGTCCTACGAGCAGTACTTC. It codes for CASSQPSQSYEQYF.

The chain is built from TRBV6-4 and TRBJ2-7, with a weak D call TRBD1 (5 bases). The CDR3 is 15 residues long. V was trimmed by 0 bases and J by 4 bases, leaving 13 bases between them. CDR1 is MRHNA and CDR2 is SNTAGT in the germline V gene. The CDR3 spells CASSDSRGKNYEQYF. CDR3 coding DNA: TGTGCCAGCAGTGACTCTAGGGGCAAAAATTACGAGCAGTACTTC.

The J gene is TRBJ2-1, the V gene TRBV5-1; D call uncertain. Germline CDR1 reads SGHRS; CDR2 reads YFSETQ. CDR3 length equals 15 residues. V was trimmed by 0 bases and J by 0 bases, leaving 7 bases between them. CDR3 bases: TGCGCCAGCAGCTTGGTTGCGGCCTCCTACAATGAGCAGTTCTTC. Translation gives CASSLVAASYNEQFF.

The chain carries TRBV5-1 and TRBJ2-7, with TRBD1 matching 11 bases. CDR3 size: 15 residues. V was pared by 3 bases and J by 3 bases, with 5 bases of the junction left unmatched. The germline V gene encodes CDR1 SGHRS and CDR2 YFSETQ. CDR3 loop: CASSSLGTGGYEQYF. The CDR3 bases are TGCGCCAGCAGCTCCCTAGGGACAGGGGGCTACGAGCAGTACTTC.

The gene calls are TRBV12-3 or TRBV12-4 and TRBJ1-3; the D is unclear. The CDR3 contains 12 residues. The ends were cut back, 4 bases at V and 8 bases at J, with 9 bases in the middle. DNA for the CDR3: TGTGCCAGCAGTTCCTACCGGCACACCATATATTTT. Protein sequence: CASSSYRHTIYF.

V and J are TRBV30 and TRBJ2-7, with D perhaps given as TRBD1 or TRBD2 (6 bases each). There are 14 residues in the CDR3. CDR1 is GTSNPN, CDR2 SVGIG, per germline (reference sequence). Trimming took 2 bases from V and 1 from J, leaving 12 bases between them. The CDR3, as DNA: TGTGCCTGGAGTTTGGGGGGCGCGTCCTACGAGCAGTACTTC. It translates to CAWSLGGASYEQYF.

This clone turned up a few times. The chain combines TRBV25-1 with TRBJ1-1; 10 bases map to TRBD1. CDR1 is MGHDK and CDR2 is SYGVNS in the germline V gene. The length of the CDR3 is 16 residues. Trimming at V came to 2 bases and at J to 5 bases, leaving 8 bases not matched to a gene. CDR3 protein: CASSERSGTGDTEAFF. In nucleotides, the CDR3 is TGTGCCAGCAGTGAACGTTCGGGGACAGGGGATACTGAAGCTTTCTTT.

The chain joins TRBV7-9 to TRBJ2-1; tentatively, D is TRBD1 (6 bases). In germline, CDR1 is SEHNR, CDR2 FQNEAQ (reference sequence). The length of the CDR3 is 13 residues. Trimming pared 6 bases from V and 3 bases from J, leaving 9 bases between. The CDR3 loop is CASRTGGYNEQFF. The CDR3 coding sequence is TGTGCCAGCAGGACAGGCGGCTACAATGAGCAGTTCTTC.

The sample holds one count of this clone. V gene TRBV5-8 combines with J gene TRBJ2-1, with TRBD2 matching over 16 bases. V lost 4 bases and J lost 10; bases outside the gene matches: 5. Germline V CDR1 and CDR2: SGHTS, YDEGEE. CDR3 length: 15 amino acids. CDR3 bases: TGTGCCAGCAGCCCGGGACTAGCGGGGGGGAAGGAGCAGTTCTTC. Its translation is CASSPGLAGGKEQFF.

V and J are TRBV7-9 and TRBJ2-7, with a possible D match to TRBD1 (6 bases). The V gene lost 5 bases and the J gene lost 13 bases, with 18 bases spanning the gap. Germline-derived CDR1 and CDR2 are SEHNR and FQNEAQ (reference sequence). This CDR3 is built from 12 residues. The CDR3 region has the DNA TGTGCCAGCAGCCCTCACGTGGGACACCATTACTTC. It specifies CASSPHVGHHYF. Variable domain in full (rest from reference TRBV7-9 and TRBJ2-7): DTGVSQNPRHKITKRGQNVTFRCDPISEHNRLYWYRQTLGQGPEFLTYFQNEAQLEKSRLLSDRFSAERPKGSFSTLEIQRTEQGDSAMYLCASSPHVGHHYFGPGTRLTVT.